This T cell receptor beta chain was identified during a study of blood T cell repertoires in COVID-19. The wider study: Samples representing acute and convalescent COVID-19 were sourced from the United States, Italy and Spain. From T cells, B-cell-depleted T cells, or PBMCs came the material, which was cDNA or gDNA.

Some clones are missing from TCRdb's copy, which holds only in-frame ones; the method was immunoSEQ multiplex PCR. Of 300,000 or so clones in the sample, 86% were seen once. Everyone who took part was roughly 18 to 100 years old, and they came from 20 to 25 US areas. Participant-reported clinical history was the basis for cohort assignment. Trimming removed 0 bases at V and 9 bases at J, with 9 bases between. CDR1 and CDR2 (germline): LNHNV, YYDKDF (reference sequence). The CDR3 contains 14 residues. Source material: PBMCs or T cells enriched from blood (not recorded which). V gene TRBV15 combines with J gene TRBJ1-6; perhaps TRBD1 as D (6 bases). This sequence originates from a woman aged 40-49 years with acute COVID-19. The CDR3 sequence: CATSRENRVSPLHF. The CDR3 nucleotides are TGTGCCACCAGCAGAGAAAACAGGGTTTCACCCCTCCACTTT.